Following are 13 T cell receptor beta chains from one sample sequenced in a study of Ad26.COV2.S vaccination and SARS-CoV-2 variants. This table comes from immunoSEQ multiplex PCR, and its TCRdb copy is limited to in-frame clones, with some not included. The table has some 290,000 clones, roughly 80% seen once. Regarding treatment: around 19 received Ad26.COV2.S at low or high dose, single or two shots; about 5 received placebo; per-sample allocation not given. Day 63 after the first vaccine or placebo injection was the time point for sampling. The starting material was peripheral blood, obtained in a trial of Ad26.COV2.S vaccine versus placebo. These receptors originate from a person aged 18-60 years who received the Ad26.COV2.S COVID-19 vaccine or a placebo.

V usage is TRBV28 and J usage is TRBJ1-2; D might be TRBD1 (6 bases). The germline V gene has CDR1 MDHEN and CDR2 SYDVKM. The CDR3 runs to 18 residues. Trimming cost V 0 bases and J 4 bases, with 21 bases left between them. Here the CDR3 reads CASSLWRDTPRAIYGYTF. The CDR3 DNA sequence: TGTGCCAGCAGTTTATGGAGGGACACACCTCGGGCTATCTATGGCTACACCTTC.

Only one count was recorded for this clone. In DNA, the CDR3 is TGTGCCAGTAGTACATCTAGCGGGGGGGTAGGGACAGATACGCAGTATTTT. It specifies CASSTSSGGVGTDTQYF. The V and J genes are TRBV19 and TRBJ2-3, with 12 nucleotides matching TRBD2. The CDR3 consists of 17 residues. V lost 4 bases to trimming and J lost 3 bases; unmatched junction nucleotides: 8. Germline assignment: CDR1 LNHDA and CDR2 SQIVND (reference sequence).

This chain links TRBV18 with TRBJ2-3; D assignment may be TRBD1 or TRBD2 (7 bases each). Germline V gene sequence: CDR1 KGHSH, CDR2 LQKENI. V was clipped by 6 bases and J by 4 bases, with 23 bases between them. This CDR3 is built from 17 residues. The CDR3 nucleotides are TGTGCCAGCTCCAGGGGGGCGCGGGGGCCCGTAGCAGATACGCAGTATTTT. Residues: CASSRGARGPVADTQYF.

The chain's CDR3 is CASSFRGFGQPQHF. The CDR3 DNA is TGTGCCAGCAGCTTCAGGGGATTCGGGCAGCCCCAGCATTTT. The gene calls are TRBV5-8 and TRBJ1-5, with a possible D match to TRBD1 (6 bases). The germline CDR1 and CDR2 sequences are SGHTS and YDEGEE. CDR3 length equals 14 residues. Trimming shortened V by 2 bases and J by 7 bases, and 13 bases separated the two germline ends.

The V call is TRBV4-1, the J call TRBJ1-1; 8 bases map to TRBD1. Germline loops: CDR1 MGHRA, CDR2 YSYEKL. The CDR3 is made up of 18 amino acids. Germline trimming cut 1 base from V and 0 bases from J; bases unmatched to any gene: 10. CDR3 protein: CASSQAPTGAVMNTEAFF. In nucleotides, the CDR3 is TGCGCCAGCAGCCAAGCCCCGACAGGGGCGGTAATGAACACTGAAGCTTTCTTT.

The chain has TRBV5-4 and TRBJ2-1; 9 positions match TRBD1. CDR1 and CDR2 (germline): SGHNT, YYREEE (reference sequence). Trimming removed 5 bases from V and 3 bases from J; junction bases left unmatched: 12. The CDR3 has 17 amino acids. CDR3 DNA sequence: TGTGCCAGCAGTGTTACACAGGGGGCGGGTTTCTACAATGAGCAGTTCTTC. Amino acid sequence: CASSVTQGAGFYNEQFF.

Here the CDR3 DNA reads TGTGCCAGCAGCTTCGTCGGTCGGACCGGGGAGCTGTTTTTT. Its protein is CASSFVGRTGELFF. The gene calls are TRBV7-9 and TRBJ2-2; the D is unclear. The germline gives CDR1 SEHNR, CDR2 FQNEAQ (reference sequence). Trimming removed 3 bases at V and 5 bases at J, with 10 bases between. The CDR3 spans 14 residues.

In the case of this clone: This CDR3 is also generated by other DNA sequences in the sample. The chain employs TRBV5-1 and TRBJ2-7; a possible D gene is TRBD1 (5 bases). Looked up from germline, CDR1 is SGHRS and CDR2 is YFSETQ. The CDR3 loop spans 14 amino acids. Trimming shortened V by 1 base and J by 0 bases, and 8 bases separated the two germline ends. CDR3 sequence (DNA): TGCGCCAGCAGCTTGCAGGGATCCTCCTACGAGCAGTACTTC. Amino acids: CASSLQGSSYEQYF. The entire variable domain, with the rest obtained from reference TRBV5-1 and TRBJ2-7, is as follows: KAGVTQTPRYLIKTRGQQVTLSCSPISGHRSVSWYQQTPGQGLQFLFEYFSETQRNKGNFPGRFSGRQFSNSRSEMNVSTLELGDSALYLCASSLQGSSYEQYFGPGTRLTVT.

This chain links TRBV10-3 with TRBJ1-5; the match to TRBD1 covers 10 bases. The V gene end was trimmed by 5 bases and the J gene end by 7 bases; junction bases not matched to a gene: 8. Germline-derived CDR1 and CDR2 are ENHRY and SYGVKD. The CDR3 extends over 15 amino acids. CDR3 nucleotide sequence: TGTGCCATCAGTCTCGAGGGGACAGGGGACCAGCCCCAGCATTTT. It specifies CAISLEGTGDQPQHF.

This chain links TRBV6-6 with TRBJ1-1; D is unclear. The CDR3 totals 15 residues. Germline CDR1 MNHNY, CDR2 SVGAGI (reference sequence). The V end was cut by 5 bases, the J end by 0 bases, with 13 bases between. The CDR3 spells CASSPPGMMNTEAFF. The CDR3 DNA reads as TGTGCCAGCAGTCCGCCGGGGATGATGAACACTGAAGCTTTCTTT.

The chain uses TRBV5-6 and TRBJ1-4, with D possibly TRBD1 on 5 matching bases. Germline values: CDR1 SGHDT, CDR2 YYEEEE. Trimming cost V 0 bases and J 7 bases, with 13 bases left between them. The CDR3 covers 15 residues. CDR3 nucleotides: TGTGCCAGCAGCTTGGGGTCCCGGGACGTTGAAAAACTGTTTTTT. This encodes CASSLGSRDVEKLFF.

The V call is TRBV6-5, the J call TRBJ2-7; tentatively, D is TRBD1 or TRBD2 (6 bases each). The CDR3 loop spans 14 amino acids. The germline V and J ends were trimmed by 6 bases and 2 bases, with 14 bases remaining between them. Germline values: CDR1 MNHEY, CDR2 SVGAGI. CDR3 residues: CASREGGPTYEQYF. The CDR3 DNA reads TGTGCCAGCAGAGAGGGGGGCCCTACCTACGAGCAGTACTTC.

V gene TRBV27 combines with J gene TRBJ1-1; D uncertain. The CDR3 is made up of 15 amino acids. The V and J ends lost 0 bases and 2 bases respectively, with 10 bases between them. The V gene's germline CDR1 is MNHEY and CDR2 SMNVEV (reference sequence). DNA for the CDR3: TGTGCCAGCAGTTTATCGGGGTATGGAAACACTGAAGCTTTCTTT. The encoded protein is CASSLSGYGNTEAFF.